A selection of T cell receptor beta chains follows, all from one sample in a study of blood T cell repertoires in COVID-19. Clones were sequenced by immunoSEQ multiplex PCR, and TCRdb holds only the in-frame ones, with some missing. The table shows roughly 53,000 clones, with approximately 80% occurring only once. Input material: peripheral blood. The receptors here all came from a man between 65 and 85 years old with active or convalescent COVID-19. Both conserved end residues are part of each CDR3. D genes are given only for firm matches. Clone size is given for some rows only: seen once, a few or many times, or a class if the clone is expanded.

V gene	J gene	clone size	D gene	CDR3 protein	CDR3 DNA
TRBV15	TRBJ2-7	NA	TRBD2	CATSSRTSRTYEQYF	TGTGCCACCAGCTCCCGGACTAGCAGAACCTACGAGCAGTACTTC
TRBV11-3	TRBJ1-6	NA	TRBD1	CASSSRTGESPLHF	TGTGCCAGCAGCTCCCGGACAGGGGAATCACCCCTCCACTTT
TRBV9	TRBJ1-1	few	NA	CASSVGVGSNTEAFF	TGTGCCAGCAGCGTAGGGGTTGGGAGCAACACTGAAGCTTTCTTT
TRBV6-2/TRBV6-3	TRBJ2-1	NA	TRBD1	CASSGQGHEQFF	TGTGCCAGCAGTGGACAGGGGCATGAGCAGTTCTTC
TRBV24-1	TRBJ2-1	NA	TRBD2	CATSGASGTHSYNEQFF	TGTGCCACCAGTGGGGCTAGCGGGACACACTCCTACAATGAGCAGTTCTTC
TRBV7-2	TRBJ1-2	once	NA	CASSPHGANYGYTF	TGTGCCAGCAGCCCTCATGGAGCTAACTATGGCTACACCTTC
TRBV6-2/TRBV6-3	TRBJ2-3	NA	TRBD2	CASSYLSGRTDTQYF	TGTGCCAGCAGTTACCTTAGCGGGAGGACAGATACGCAGTATTTT
TRBV24-1	TRBJ1-1	NA	NA	CATQQGGPMNTEAFF	TGTGCCACCCAACAAGGTGGGCCCATGAACACTGAAGCTTTCTTT
TRBV3-1/TRBV3-2	TRBJ2-1	NA	TRBD2	CASSLHRGLAGGNEQFF	TGTGCCAGCAGCCTTCACCGGGGACTAGCGGGAGGCAATGAGCAGTTCTTC
TRBV5-1	TRBJ1-1	NA	NA	CASRSTGNTEAFF	TGCGCCAGCAGGTCGACAGGGAACACTGAAGCTTTCTTT
TRBV6-5	TRBJ2-1	NA	NA	CASSYSGAPYNEQFF	TGTGCCAGCAGCTACTCTGGGGCGCCCTACAATGAGCAGTTCTTC
TRBV12-5	TRBJ1-3	few	TRBD1	CASGPTGTGDSGNTIYF	TGTGCTAGTGGTCCGACCGGGACAGGCGACTCTGGAAACACCATATATTTT
TRBV12-3/TRBV12-4	TRBJ2-1	NA	TRBD1	CASSNQGVEQFF	TGTGCCAGCAGTAACCAGGGGGTTGAGCAGTTCTTC
TRBV5-1	TRBJ2-2	NA	TRBD1	CASERQGAGTGELFF	TGCGCCAGCGAGAGACAGGGGGCGGGCACCGGGGAGCTGTTTTTT
TRBV5-1	TRBJ1-5	NA	NA	CASSPGTSDQPQHF	TGCGCCAGCAGCCCCGGGACATCCGATCAGCCCCAGCATTTT
TRBV11-3	TRBJ2-1	NA	NA	CASSLDGFRRNEQFF	TGTGCCAGCAGCTTAGATGGGTTTAGGCGGAATGAGCAGTTCTTC
TRBV4-2	TRBJ1-6	few	NA	CASSQLHRRPGGSPLHF	TGTGCCAGCAGCCAACTTCACAGGCGTCCGGGGGGTTCACCCCTCCACTTT
TRBV4-1	TRBJ2-2	NA	TRBD2	CASSQKSSGTSLSTGELFF	TGCGCCAGCAGCCAGAAATCCTCCGGGACTAGTCTTTCCACCGGGGAGCTGTTTTTT
TRBV27	TRBJ1-2	once	TRBD1	CASSLSGDRGGYTF	TGTGCCAGCAGTTTATCCGGGGACAGGGGTGGCTACACCTTC
TRBV24-1	TRBJ2-7	NA	NA	CATSERGGSPYEQYF	TGTGCCACCAGTGAACGCGGAGGCAGTCCCTACGAGCAGTACTTC
TRBV4-1	TRBJ1-5	many	TRBD1	CASSQDLGTGGLPQHF	TGCGCCAGCAGCCAAGATCTGGGGACAGGTGGTTTGCCCCAGCATTTT
TRBV19	TRBJ1-5	NA	TRBD1	CASSIGQQGNQPQHF	TGTGCCAGTAGTATAGGTCAACAGGGGAATCAGCCCCAGCATTTT
TRBV29-1	TRBJ2-7	few	NA	CSAVRENIYEQYF	TGCAGCGCCGTCCGGGAAAACATCTACGAGCAGTACTTC
TRBV7-9	TRBJ2-3	NA	NA	CASSLGGVKDTQYF	TGTGCCAGCAGCTTAGGGGGGGTCAAAGATACGCAGTATTTT
TRBV5-1	TRBJ2-1	NA	NA	CASSYRYRTALSGQFF	TGCGCCAGCAGCTATCGTTACCGGACAGCCCTTTCCGGGCAGTTCTTC
TRBV6-1	TRBJ2-7	NA	TRBD1	CASSDPGQGYEQYF	TGTGCCAGCAGTGATCCGGGACAGGGCTACGAGCAGTACTTC
TRBV24-1	TRBJ1-1	NA	TRBD1	CATRGTGSVRAFF	TGTGCCACCAGGGGGACAGGGTCCGTTCGGGCTTTCTTT
TRBV2	TRBJ2-2	few	NA	CASTPAGLLNTGELFF	TGTGCCAGCACCCCGGCAGGGCTACTGAACACCGGGGAGCTGTTTTTT
TRBV14	TRBJ2-6	NA	NA	CASSQAGQLSGANVLTF	TGTGCCAGCAGCCAAGCAGGACAGCTCTCTGGGGCCAACGTCCTGACTTTC
TRBV4-1	TRBJ1-5	NA	NA	CASSQAPWRGNQPQHF	TGCGCCAGCAGCCAAGCCCCCTGGAGAGGCAATCAGCCCCAGCATTTT
TRBV11-2	TRBJ1-3	NA	NA	CASSLGGPGNTIYF	TGTGCCAGCAGCTTGGGGGGGCCTGGAAACACCATATATTTT
TRBV5-4	TRBJ2-6	NA	TRBD1	CASSFDRDSSGANVLTF	TGTGCCAGCAGCTTCGACAGGGACAGCTCTGGGGCCAACGTCCTGACTTTC
TRBV11-3	TRBJ2-7	NA	NA	CASSLVRASYEQYF	TGTGCCAGCAGCTTAGTACGAGCTTCCTACGAGCAGTACTTC
TRBV7-3	TRBJ2-2	NA	NA	CASSAANTGELFF	TGTGCCAGCAGCGCGGCAAACACCGGGGAGCTGTTTTTT
TRBV28	TRBJ1-5	NA	NA	CASSPGHRNQPQHF	TGTGCCAGCAGTCCTGGACACCGTAATCAGCCCCAGCATTTT
TRBV6-1	TRBJ2-3	NA	NA	CASSEMRVGDTQYF	TGTGCCAGCAGTGAAATGAGGGTGGGAGATACGCAGTATTTT
TRBV4-2	TRBJ1-2	NA	TRBD1	CASTSDRDYGYTF	TGTGCCAGCACTTCGGACAGGGACTATGGCTACACCTTC
TRBV19	TRBJ1-5	NA	TRBD1	CASKSRTGVSPSNQPQHF	TGTGCCAGTAAATCCCGGACAGGGGTTTCCCCGAGCAATCAGCCCCAGCATTTT
TRBV5-1	TRBJ1-2	NA	NA	CASSWAGESSYDYTF	TGCGCCAGCAGTTGGGCGGGAGAGTCAAGCTATGACTACACCTTC
TRBV28	TRBJ1-2	NA	NA	CASSAPQGIYGYTF	TGTGCCAGCAGTGCCCCGCAGGGGATCTATGGCTACACCTTC
TRBV27	TRBJ1-2	few	TRBD1	CASSLAGTGYGYTF	TGTGCCAGCAGTTTAGCCGGGACAGGGTATGGCTACACCTTC
TRBV5-1	TRBJ2-5	NA	NA	CASSLQETQYF	TGCGCCAGCAGCCTCCAAGAGACCCAGTACTTC
TRBV5-4	TRBJ2-1	few	TRBD2	CASSLVAGVYNEQFF	TGTGCCAGCAGCTTGGTGGCGGGGGTCTACAATGAGCAGTTCTTC
TRBV29-1	TRBJ1-3	few	TRBD1	CSVRGTGYGNTIYF	TGCAGCGTTCGTGGGACAGGGTATGGAAACACCATATATTTT
TRBV28	TRBJ1-1	NA	NA	CATRETEAFF	TGTGCCACGAGGGAGACTGAAGCTTTCTTT
TRBV6-5	TRBJ1-1	few	NA	CASSMGLGNTEAFF	TGTGCCAGCAGCATGGGACTGGGAAACACTGAAGCTTTCTTT
TRBV6-5	TRBJ2-3	once	NA	CASSYQLANLGDTQYF	TGTGCCAGCAGTTACCAGTTAGCGAATTTGGGGGATACGCAGTATTTT
TRBV5-1	TRBJ2-1	NA	TRBD2	CASSALSGRGSYNEQFF	TGCGCCAGCAGCGCACTTAGCGGGAGAGGCTCCTACAATGAGCAGTTCTTC
TRBV5-6	TRBJ2-7	few	NA	CASSPGGRGREQYF	TGTGCCAGCAGCCCGGGAGGCAGGGGGCGGGAGCAGTACTTC
TRBV6-6	TRBJ1-5	once	TRBD1	CASREDRANQPQHF	TGTGCCAGCAGAGAGGACAGGGCCAATCAGCCCCAGCATTTT
TRBV5-1	TRBJ2-7	few	NA	CASSLSYAYEQYF	TGCGCCAGCAGCTTGTCCTATGCCTACGAGCAGTACTTC
TRBV5-1	TRBJ2-7	few	TRBD2	CASSPWTSGSPEQYF	TGCGCCAGCAGCCCGTGGACTAGCGGGAGCCCCGAGCAGTACTTC
TRBV29-1	TRBJ1-2	NA	TRBD1	CSVRTGSQYGYTF	TGCAGCGTCCGGACAGGCAGTCAGTATGGCTACACCTTC
TRBV18	TRBJ2-7	NA	TRBD1	CASSPRWQGDSYEQYF	TGTGCCAGCTCCCCCCGTTGGCAGGGGGACTCCTACGAGCAGTACTTC
TRBV7-2	TRBJ2-5	NA	TRBD1	CASSIPDRGLQETQYF	TGTGCCAGCAGCATCCCGGACAGGGGGCTTCAAGAGACCCAGTACTTC
TRBV3-1/TRBV3-2	TRBJ2-3	NA	NA	CASSRQDGVDTQYF	TGTGCCAGCAGCCGCCAGGATGGCGTGGATACGCAGTATTTT
TRBV29-1	TRBJ1-2	NA	NA	CSVVWGGNYGYTF	TGCAGCGTTGTCTGGGGCGGCAACTATGGCTACACCTTC
TRBV4-3	TRBJ2-1	few	TRBD2	CASSQVAGAGHEQFF	TGCGCCAGCAGCCAAGTAGCGGGAGCGGGCCATGAGCAGTTCTTC
TRBV5-6	TRBJ1-6	NA	TRBD1	CASSLGLQGGFSPLHF	TGTGCCAGCAGCTTGGGGCTACAAGGGGGCTTTTCACCCCTCCACTTT
TRBV19	TRBJ1-5	NA	TRBD1	CASAGGMGNQPQHF	TGTGCCAGTGCAGGGGGCATGGGCAATCAGCCCCAGCATTTT